Presented here are 31 T cell receptor beta chains from one specimen sequenced in a study of regulatory T cells in long-lasting Graves disease. Specified time point: newly diagnosed GD, antithyroid drugs for less than 3 months. Generation of the TCR library employed RNA extracted from PBMCs. The authors built TCR beta libraries using iRepertoire HTBI primers and Arm-PCR of CDR3 regions. MiXCR, run by TCRdb on the multiplex PCR reads, gives a single entry per CDR3 protein. The sample has 540,000 or so distinct CDR3 sequences, approximately 12% seen once. These records were also assigned to another study, of T cells in Graves' hyperthyroidism and ophthalmopathy.

Sequencing was performed on peripheral blood mononuclear cells (PBMCs), taken at new diagnosis, from a patient treated with antithyroid drugs. The receptors here all came from a man in his thirties or forties with Graves disease.

Ten or more counts support this clonotype. The rearrangement uses TRBV28 and TRBJ1-2, with 7 bases identical to TRBD1. The CDR3 is 12 residues long. Germline lookup yields CDR1 MDHEN and CDR2 SYDVKM. Here the CDR3 reads CAHRQGLYGYTF. The CDR3 nucleotides read TGTGCACACCGACAGGGCCTATATGGCTACACCTTC.

At least ten counts were recorded for this clonotype. The chain has TRBV29-1 and TRBJ1-1; the D is unclear. The V gene lost 0 bases and the J gene lost 5 bases, with 10 bases spanning the gap. The CDR3 covers 13 residues. CDR1 is SQVTM, CDR2 ANQGSEA, per germline. The CDR3 reads CSVEDRFGTEAFF. Written as DNA, the CDR3 is TGCAGCGTTGAAGATAGGTTCGGGACTGAAGCTTTCTTT.

This clonotype was seen at least ten times. The chain couples TRBV2 to TRBJ1-1, with D possibly matching TRBD1 (6 bases). The V end lost 6 bases, the J end lost 4 bases, and 18 bases lay between the germline ends. The germline CDR1 and CDR2 sequences are SNHLY and FYNNEI. This CDR3 is 15 amino acids long. As DNA, the CDR3 is TGTGCCAGCAGGATAGGTAGGGGGGCCGTCACTGAAGCTTTCTTT. Its translation is CASRIGRGAVTEAFF.

This clonotype was seen at least ten times. The chain carries TRBV7-3 and TRBJ1-1, with D possibly matching TRBD1 (6 bases). V shed 1 base and J shed 5 bases, with 14 bases lying between them. Germline V gives CDR1 SGHTA, CDR2 FQGTGA. The CDR3 runs to 15 residues. The CDR3 reads CASSLNGGRFTEAFF. The CDR3, as DNA: TGTGCCAGCAGCTTAAATGGGGGGCGGTTTACTGAAGCTTTCTTT.

This clonotype was seen at least ten times. The chain joins TRBV6-5 to TRBJ2-5, with 8 bases identical to TRBD1. CDR1 is MNHEY, CDR2 SVGAGI, per germline. V shed 3 bases, J shed 5 bases, and the junction held 8 bases outside the gene matches. CDR3 length equals 15 residues. CDR3 sequence: CASSYYAGGAETQYF. CDR3 nucleotides: TGTGCCAGCAGTTATTATGCAGGGGGCGCGGAGACCCAGTACTTC.

This clonotype was seen many times. This chain uses TRBV20-1 with TRBJ2-2, with 7 bases identical to TRBD2. From germline, CDR1 is DFQATT and CDR2 SNEGSKA (reference sequence). Germline trimming cut 6 bases from V and 2 bases from J; bases unmatched to any gene: 12. The CDR3 length is 16 residues. This chain's CDR3 is CSAPDPTSANTGELFF. CDR3 DNA: TGCAGTGCGCCCGACCCTACTAGCGCAAACACCGGGGAGCTGTTTTTT.

This clonotype was counted at least ten times. The chain carries TRBV27 and TRBJ1-3, with D unclear. Germline assignment: CDR1 MNHEY and CDR2 SMNVEV (reference sequence). V was cut by 6 bases and J by 0 bases, with 15 bases left in between. This CDR3 is 16 amino acids long. CDR3 sequence (DNA): TGTGCCAGCAGCCCCCCTGGGGTTATCTCTGGAAACACCATATATTTT. As protein: CASSPPGVISGNTIYF.

The chain is built from TRBV7-2 and TRBJ2-5; 14 bases align to TRBD2. The CDR3 has 16 residues. V shed 1 base and J 6 bases; nucleotides not matched to a gene: 4. CDR1 and CDR2 from the germline V gene are SGHTA and FQGNSA. CDR3 loop: CASSLGLAGGRKTQYF. The DNA for the CDR3 is TGTGCCAGCAGCTTAGGACTAGCGGGAGGGCGAAAGACCCAGTACTTC.

This clonotype was seen repeatedly, ten times or more. The rearrangement uses TRBV7-3 and TRBJ1-1, with TRBD1 identical over 8 bases. The V gene's germline CDR1 is SGHTA and CDR2 FQGTGA. The length of the CDR3 is 15 residues. V shed 6 bases and J 1 base; nucleotides not matched to a gene: 7. CDR3 in amino acids: CASSLEGQENTEAFF. The CDR3 coding sequence is TGTGCCAGCAGTCTCGAGGGACAGGAGAACACTGAAGCTTTCTTT.

A few counts support this clonotype. The rearrangement links TRBV5-1 to TRBJ2-1; D is unclear. V was shortened by 4 bases and J by 0 bases, with 26 bases between the two germline ends. Looked up from germline, CDR1 is SGHRS and CDR2 is YFSETQ. The CDR3 extends over 20 amino acids. CDR3 bases: TGCGCCAGCAGCCGCGGATCAAGCGTTTCCCACCTCAGCTCCTACAATGAGCAGTTCTTC. Residues: CASSRGSSVSHLSSYNEQFF. The full variable domain, rest sourced from reference TRBV5-1 and TRBJ2-1, is KAGVTQTPRYLIKTRGQQVTLSCSPISGHRSVSWYQQTPGQGLQFLFEYFSETQRNKGNFPGRFSGRQFSNSRSEMNVSTLELGDSALYLCASSRGSSVSHLSSYNEQFFGPGTRLTVL.

This clonotype was seen ten or more times. This chain uses TRBV20-1 with TRBJ2-1, with D perhaps matching TRBD1 or TRBD2 (6 bases each). From germline, CDR1 is DFQATT and CDR2 SNEGSKA (reference sequence). V was cut by 0 bases and J by 1 base, with 7 bases left in between. The CDR3 length is 14 residues. CDR3 region: CSAREGGSYNEQFF. CDR3 in DNA: TGCAGTGCTAGAGAAGGGGGGTCCTACAATGAGCAGTTCTTC.

This clonotype was seen a handful of times. The V gene is TRBV5-1, the J gene TRBJ2-3; 12 nucleotides align to TRBD1. V lost 3 bases, J lost 4 bases, and 9 bases stayed unmatched. This CDR3 region has 17 residues. The germline CDR1 and CDR2 sequences are SGHRS and YFSETQ. The CDR3 reads CASSSPGQGARADTQYF. The CDR3 nucleotides read TGCGCCAGCAGCTCCCCGGGACAGGGGGCGCGTGCAGATACGCAGTATTTT.

In this sample, this clonotype turned up a few times. The V gene is TRBV7-3, the J gene TRBJ2-6; the D gene is possibly TRBD1 (5 bases). The CDR3 has 17 amino acids. V lost 1 base and J 2 bases, leaving 12 bases between the germline ends. Germline V lookup: CDR1 SGHTA, CDR2 FQGTGA. CDR3 nucleotides: TGTGCCAGCAGCTTAAGGAGTGTAGGGGCTGGGGCCAACGTCCTGACTTTC. Protein sequence: CASSLRSVGAGANVLTF.

On this clonotype itself: A clone one base away is much larger, so this may be a read error. This rearrangement joins TRBV11-2 to TRBJ2-3, with a weak D call TRBD1 (6 bases). Germline V CDR1 and CDR2: SGHAT, FQNNGV. The CDR3 has 14 amino acids. Trimming stripped 7 bases from V and 2 bases from J, with 13 bases between. CDR3 loop: CASNDWDNTDTQYF. The CDR3 nucleotides read TGTGCCAGCAACGATTGGGACAACACAGATACGCAGTATTTT.

This clonotype occurred many times. V is TRBV6-2 or TRBV6-3 and J is TRBJ2-2; 13 bases fit TRBD2. Germline V gives CDR1 MNHEY, CDR2 SVGEGT. The ends lost 0 bases at V and 5 bases at J; junction bases unmatched: 6. CDR3 size: 18 residues. CDR3 protein: CASSYSPGLAGRTGELFF. CDR3 nucleotides: TGTGCCAGCAGTTACTCTCCGGGACTAGCGGGACGAACCGGGGAGCTGTTTTTT.

For the CDR3, the DNA is TGTGCCAGCAGTGAAGAGATGGGGGGCTACACCTTC. It specifies CASSEEMGGYTF. V and J are TRBV6-1 and TRBJ1-2; D not certain. This CDR3 spans 12 amino acids. Trimming took off 1 base at V and 8 bases at J, with 8 bases between the two ends. Germline CDR1 is MNHNS and CDR2 is SASEGT.

The chain recombines TRBV30 with TRBJ2-5; TRBD1 matches at 8 bases. Germline V gene lookup returns CDR1 GTSNPN and CDR2 SVGIG (reference sequence). The CDR3 has 16 amino acids. Trimming took 2 bases from V and 0 from J; bases not matched to a gene: 8. In nucleotides, the CDR3 is TGTGCCTGGAGTACATGGACAGGGAGCTACCAAGAGACCCAGTACTTC. Translation gives CAWSTWTGSYQETQYF.

This chain links TRBV28 with TRBJ2-5; 10 bases match TRBD1. Germline CDR1 reads MDHEN; CDR2 reads SYDVKM. V shed 2 bases and J 2 bases; nucleotides not matched to a gene: 2. CDR3 length: 15 residues. CDR3 protein: CASSLKGQGQETQYF. DNA for the CDR3: TGTGCCAGCAGTTTAAAGGGACAGGGGCAAGAGACCCAGTACTTC.

In its sample, this clonotype was seen many times. This chain joins TRBV20-1 and TRBJ1-2; maybe TRBD1 (6 bases). The V and J ends lost 0 bases and 8 bases respectively, with 19 bases between them. This CDR3 is built from 15 residues. Per the germline V gene, CDR1 is DFQATT and CDR2 is SNEGSKA (reference sequence). The chain's CDR3 is CSARDPGDGYRGYTF. The CDR3 region has the DNA TGCAGTGCTAGAGACCCAGGGGACGGCTACCGGGGCTACACCTTC.

The V gene is TRBV7-6, the J gene TRBJ2-2, with D possibly matching TRBD1 (6 bases). V dropped 7 bases and J dropped 10 bases, with 16 bases sitting between them. CDR1 is SGHVS, CDR2 FNYEAQ, per germline. This CDR3 spans 13 amino acids. CDR3 in amino acids: CASTSTGPAELFF. For the CDR3, the DNA is TGTGCCAGCACCTCGACAGGTCCCGCGGAGCTGTTTTTT.

Many counts were recorded for this clonotype. The V gene is TRBV7-2, the J gene TRBJ1-6, with D possibly being TRBD1 (6 bases). V was cut by 1 base and J by 9 bases, with 22 bases left in between. Germline loops: CDR1 SGHTA, CDR2 FQGNSA. The CDR3 runs 18 residues. DNA for the CDR3: TGTGCCAGCAGCTTAGTTTACCCCGCGCAGGGGCAGGGTTCACCCCTCCACTTT. Protein sequence: CASSLVYPAQGQGSPLHF.

At least ten counts were recorded for this clonotype. The chain has TRBV5-1 and TRBJ2-7; D may correspond to TRBD1 or TRBD2 (6 bases each). V lost 0 bases and J 5 bases, leaving 12 bases between the germline ends. Germline values: CDR1 SGHRS, CDR2 YFSETQ. The CDR3 sequence is 14 residues long. The CDR3 DNA reads as TGCGCCAGCAGCTTGGAAAGGGGGGATAACGAGCAGTACTTC. Protein product: CASSLERGDNEQYF.

There are many counts of this clonotype. The rearrangement links TRBV20-1 to TRBJ2-1; D remains ambiguous. V was pared by 6 bases and J by 12 bases, with 15 bases between. CDR1 DFQATT and CDR2 SNEGSKA come from the germline V gene (reference sequence). The CDR3 covers 11 residues. The CDR3 DNA follows: TGCAGTGCCTACAGTCAGGTGGGGCAGTTCTTC. Its translation is CSAYSQVGQFF.

This chain uses TRBV7-9 with TRBJ2-2; D is ambiguous. V lost 1 base to trimming and J lost 6 bases, with 9 bases between them. CDR1 is SEHNR and CDR2 is FQNEAQ in the germline V gene (reference sequence). CDR3 size: 14 residues. The CDR3 region is CASSLVSGPGELFF. The DNA for the CDR3 is TGTGCCAGCAGCTTAGTGTCCGGGCCCGGGGAGCTGTTTTTT.

This clonotype was picked up many times. The J gene is TRBJ2-1, the V gene TRBV7-8; D call uncertain. V was shortened by 7 bases and J by 1 base, with 11 bases between the two germline ends. The germline V gene has CDR1 SGHVS and CDR2 FQNEAQ. CDR3 size: 14 residues. CDR3 residues: CASNNGPSYNEQFF. The CDR3 coding sequence is TGTGCCAGCAACAACGGGCCGTCCTACAATGAGCAGTTCTTC.

This clonotype was recorded at least ten times. The chain couples TRBV12-3 or TRBV12-4 to TRBJ1-2; possible D gene TRBD1, 5 bases. CDR3 size: 16 residues. Trimming removed 6 bases at V and 8 bases at J, with 25 bases between. CDR3 sequence reads: CASSPRGTGLFGGYTF. CDR3 bases: TGTGCCAGCAGCCCTCGGGGGACGGGGCTCTTCGGGGGCTACACCTTC.

The rearrangement uses TRBV29-1 and TRBJ2-1, with D unresolved. The CDR3 consists of 10 residues. Germline CDR1 is SQVTM and CDR2 is ANQGSEA. V was shortened by 8 bases and J by 5 bases, with 7 bases between the two germline ends. This chain's CDR3 is CSIKHNEQFF. The CDR3 DNA sequence: TGCAGCATCAAACACAATGAGCAGTTCTTC.

In this sample, this clonotype turned up many times. CDR3 in DNA: TGTGCCAGCAGTTTGGGTTCCCCTGGAAACACCATATATTTT. This translates into CASSLGSPGNTIYF. The chain joins TRBV12-3 or TRBV12-4 to TRBJ1-3; D gene unclear. Trimming cost V 3 bases and J 2 bases, with 8 bases left between them. The CDR3 length is 14 residues.

There are many counts of this clonotype. The chain joins TRBV4-1 to TRBJ2-2; TRBD2 matches 13 bases. The germline CDR1 and CDR2 sequences are MGHRA and YSYEKL. The junction had 14 bases not matched to a gene; V was cut back by 8 bases and J by 5 bases. The CDR3 has 18 residues. CDR3 in amino acids: CASSQGGLAGVGTGELFF. The CDR3 nucleotides read TGCGCCAGCTCCCAGGGCGGACTAGCGGGAGTTGGGACCGGGGAGCTGTTTTTT.

This chain connects TRBV10-3 to TRBJ2-1; D possibly corresponds to TRBD1 (5 bases). V lost 10 bases, J lost 5 bases, and 15 bases lay in between. The germline V gene has CDR1 ENHRY and CDR2 SYGVKD. The CDR3 has 13 residues. The CDR3 sequence: CATKGREHNEQFF. The CDR3 DNA is TGTGCCACAAAAGGCAGGGAACACAATGAGCAGTTCTTC.

On this clonotype itself: No conserved phenylalanine or tryptophan is present at the end of the CDR3, so a read error is the likely explanation. The CDR3 coding sequence is TGCGCCAGCAGCAATACAGGGTACGGAAACACCATATATTCT. This translates into CASSNTGYGNTIYS. The V gene is TRBV5-1, the J gene TRBJ1-3; weak D call: TRBD1 (6 bases). The CDR3 runs 14 residues. Germline assignment: CDR1 SGHRS and CDR2 YFSETQ. The germline V and J ends were trimmed by 4 bases and 4 bases, with 12 bases remaining between them.